This T cell receptor beta chain derives from a study of blood T cell repertoires in COVID-19. Germline V gives CDR1 LNHDA, CDR2 SQIVND (reference sequence). The CDR3 has 15 residues. Trimming stripped 5 bases from V and 3 bases from J, with 14 bases between. The data were produced by immunoSEQ multiplex PCR, yet TCRdb's version contains in-frame clones alone and is incomplete. The table lists a few hundred thousand clones, 75% to 90% of them singletons. The J gene is TRBJ1-5, the V gene TRBV19; D ambiguous. The source is a woman aged 30 to 39 with active or convalescent COVID-19. The material sequenced was peripheral blood. In DNA form, the CDR3 reads TGTGCCAGTAGTGCTGGGTACGGAGCCAATCAGCCCCAGCATTTT. Protein sequence: CASSAGYGANQPQHF. The variable domain in full, completed from reference TRBV19 and TRBJ1-5, reads DGGITQSPKYLFRKEGQNVTLSCEQNLNHDAMYWYRQDPGQGLRLIYYSQIVNDFQKGDIAEGYSVSREKKESFPLTVTSAQKNPTAFYLCASSAGYGANQPQHFGDGTRLSIL.